This T cell receptor beta chain came from a study of blood T cell repertoires in COVID-19. On the study more broadly: The United States, Italy and Spain supplied acute and convalescent COVID-19 samples.

The table came from immunoSEQ multiplex PCR; TCRdb's copy has only in-frame clones and leaves some out. The table lists some 200,000 clones, less than 90% of them singletons. Participant reports of clinical history set cohort assignment. CDR3 length: 12 amino acids. V gave up 6 bases and J gave up 4 bases, with 10 bases separating them. This clonotype was sampled from a woman aged 45-65 years in a cohort exposed to, infected with or recovered from COVID-19 (not recorded which). Sequences were obtained from PBMCs or T cells enriched from blood (not recorded which). The V call is TRBV12-3 or TRBV12-4, the J call TRBJ2-7; weak D call: TRBD2 (6 bases). The CDR3 nucleotides read TGTGCCAGCAGCACGACTAGTTACGAGCAGTACTTC. It codes for CASSTTSYEQYF.